These T cell receptor beta chains were read from a single sample in a study of blood T cell repertoires in COVID-19. TCRdb's copy holds only in-frame clones and misses some; the assay was immunoSEQ multiplex PCR. The profile shows about 260,000 clones, more than 70% of them singletons. The sample was peripheral blood. These TCRs come from a woman in her 50s with acute or convalescent COVID-19. Each CDR3 is given with its conserved first and last residue. The order of the fields is clone size, J gene, V gene, D gene, CDR3 protein, CDR3 DNA. A D gene is named only where the DNA matches it firmly. Clone size appears in some rows only: once, few, many, or a class for an expanded clone.

clone size: few; J gene: TRBJ2-2; V gene: TRBV7-9; D gene: -; CDR3 protein: CASRPGLDGELFF; CDR3 DNA: TGTGCCAGCAGGCCGGGACTGGACGGGGAGCTGTTTTTT
clone size: -; J gene: TRBJ1-1; V gene: TRBV4-1; D gene: -; CDR3 protein: CASSHPSRKTGQNTEAFF; CDR3 DNA: TGCGCCAGCAGCCATCCCTCCAGGAAAACAGGCCAGAACACTGAAGCTTTCTTT
clone size: -; J gene: TRBJ2-1; V gene: TRBV21-1; D gene: -; CDR3 protein: CASSKDTPRKQFF; CDR3 DNA: TGTGCCAGCAGCAAAGATACTCCTAGAAAGCAGTTCTTC
clone size: once; J gene: TRBJ2-5; V gene: TRBV12-3/TRBV12-4; D gene: TRBD2; CDR3 protein: CASRDSGQETQYF; CDR3 DNA: TGTGCCAGCAGAGATAGCGGGCAAGAGACCCAGTACTTC
clone size: once; J gene: TRBJ2-1; V gene: TRBV28; D gene: TRBD2; CDR3 protein: CASSYLSRTSGKVPEQFF; CDR3 DNA: TGTGCCAGCAGTTATCTCTCCCGGACTAGCGGGAAAGTGCCTGAGCAGTTCTTC
clone size: -; J gene: TRBJ2-7; V gene: TRBV18; D gene: TRBD2; CDR3 protein: CASSPPGGDYEQYF; CDR3 DNA: TGTGCCAGCTCACCACCGGGGGGGGACTACGAGCAGTACTTC
clone size: -; J gene: TRBJ1-6; V gene: TRBV5-1; D gene: TRBD1; CDR3 protein: CASSPTGQNNSPLHF; CDR3 DNA: TGCGCCAGCAGCCCGACGGGACAGAATAATTCACCCCTCCACTTT
clone size: -; J gene: TRBJ2-1; V gene: TRBV4-2; D gene: -; CDR3 protein: CASSLDVAEDNEQFF; CDR3 DNA: TGTGCCAGCAGCCTAGACGTAGCGGAGGACAATGAGCAGTTCTTC
clone size: -; J gene: TRBJ2-3; V gene: TRBV5-1; D gene: TRBD2; CDR3 protein: CASSLSTSGATSTDTQYF; CDR3 DNA: TGCGCCAGCAGCTTGAGTACTAGCGGTGCCACTAGCACAGATACGCAGTATTTT
clone size: -; J gene: TRBJ2-1; V gene: TRBV6-4; D gene: -; CDR3 protein: CASSDVLRGNHEQFF; CDR3 DNA: TGTGCCAGCAGTGACGTACTCAGGGGAAACCATGAGCAGTTCTTC
clone size: -; J gene: TRBJ1-2; V gene: TRBV6-1; D gene: TRBD1; CDR3 protein: CASSETGVGFGYTF; CDR3 DNA: TGTGCCAGCAGTGAGACAGGGGTGGGCTTTGGCTACACCTTC
clone size: once; J gene: TRBJ2-1; V gene: TRBV5-8; D gene: TRBD2; CDR3 protein: CASSRGLAGEIGEQFF; CDR3 DNA: TGTGCCAGCAGCCGCGGACTAGCGGGCGAGATAGGTGAGCAGTTCTTC
clone size: -; J gene: TRBJ1-1; V gene: TRBV3-1/TRBV3-2; D gene: -; CDR3 protein: CASSETGPNTEAFF; CDR3 DNA: TGTGCCAGCAGCGAGACAGGACCGAACACTGAAGCTTTCTTT
clone size: few; J gene: TRBJ1-1; V gene: TRBV29-1; D gene: -; CDR3 protein: CSVEIAVGTEAFF; CDR3 DNA: TGCAGCGTTGAAATCGCGGTGGGCACTGAAGCTTTCTTT
clone size: -; J gene: TRBJ1-3; V gene: TRBV29-1; D gene: -; CDR3 protein: CSVRGWSGNTIYF; CDR3 DNA: TGCAGCGTTAGGGGTTGGTCTGGAAACACCATATATTTT
clone size: -; J gene: TRBJ2-2; V gene: TRBV7-2; D gene: TRBD1; CDR3 protein: CASSSQGASNTGELFF; CDR3 DNA: TGTGCCAGCAGCTCACAGGGGGCCTCGAACACCGGGGAGCTGTTTTTT
clone size: -; J gene: TRBJ2-7; V gene: TRBV4-1; D gene: -; CDR3 protein: CASSQGPRDSSYEQYF; CDR3 DNA: TGCGCCAGCAGCCAAGGCCCCCGGGACTCGTCCTACGAGCAGTACTTC
clone size: -; J gene: TRBJ1-1; V gene: TRBV5-1; D gene: -; CDR3 protein: CASSPEGLGTEAFF; CDR3 DNA: TGCGCCAGCAGCCCGGAGGGGTTGGGGACTGAAGCTTTCTTT
clone size: -; J gene: TRBJ2-6; V gene: TRBV2; D gene: TRBD2; CDR3 protein: CASNRLAGGPAGANVLTF; CDR3 DNA: TGTGCCAGCAACCGGCTAGCGGGAGGGCCGGCTGGGGCCAACGTCCTGACTTTC
clone size: -; J gene: TRBJ1-1; V gene: TRBV19; D gene: TRBD1; CDR3 protein: CASSIATGKTEAFF; CDR3 DNA: TGTGCCAGTAGTATCGCGACAGGGAAGACTGAAGCTTTCTTT
clone size: few; J gene: TRBJ2-1; V gene: TRBV18; D gene: TRBD1; CDR3 protein: CASSRKTGTLYNEQFF; CDR3 DNA: TGTGCCAGCTCACGCAAGACAGGGACCCTCTACAATGAGCAGTTCTTC
clone size: -; J gene: TRBJ2-1; V gene: TRBV24-1; D gene: -; CDR3 protein: CATSDLTSPDNEQFF; CDR3 DNA: TGTGCCACCAGTGATCTGACTAGTCCCGACAATGAGCAGTTCTTC
clone size: -; J gene: TRBJ1-5; V gene: TRBV5-6; D gene: -; CDR3 protein: CASSLWSTYNQPQHF; CDR3 DNA: TGTGCCAGCAGCCTCTGGTCGACATACAATCAGCCCCAGCATTTT
clone size: -; J gene: TRBJ1-1; V gene: TRBV5-1; D gene: TRBD1; CDR3 protein: CASSFTGGPENTEAFF; CDR3 DNA: TGCGCCAGCAGCTTTACAGGGGGCCCAGAGAACACTGAAGCTTTCTTT
clone size: few; J gene: TRBJ2-7; V gene: TRBV27; D gene: TRBD2; CDR3 protein: CASSSSGVSSYEQYF; CDR3 DNA: TGTGCCAGCAGTTCTAGCGGGGTTAGCTCCTACGAGCAGTACTTC
clone size: -; J gene: TRBJ2-7; V gene: TRBV28; D gene: TRBD2; CDR3 protein: CASTTGPASGLYEQYF; CDR3 DNA: TGTGCCAGCACCACGGGGCCGGCTAGCGGGCTCTACGAGCAGTACTTC
clone size: -; J gene: TRBJ1-1; V gene: TRBV5-6; D gene: -; CDR3 protein: CASSFGNTEAFF; CDR3 DNA: TGTGCCAGCAGCTTCGGGAACACTGAAGCTTTCTTT